Below, 20 T cell receptor beta chains from the same sample are listed, as sequenced in a study of blood T cell repertoires in COVID-19. The assay was immunoSEQ multiplex PCR, and TCRdb's table has in-frame clones only and misses some. The table shows more than 20,000 clones, with 90% occurring only once. The sample consisted of peripheral blood. The receptor set was obtained from a human donor in a cohort sampled during active COVID-19.

V and J are TRBV12-3 or TRBV12-4 and TRBJ2-3, with TRBD1 matching 7 bases. The CDR3 sequence is 12 residues long. Trimming at V came to 4 bases and at J to 9 bases, leaving 4 bases not matched to a gene. CDR3 DNA: TGTGCCAGCAGTTCAGACAGGGTCACGCAGTATTTT. This translates into CASSSDRVTQYF.

The V and J genes are TRBV6-1 and TRBJ2-1; 11 bases align to TRBD2. The CDR3 totals 16 residues. V gave up 2 bases and J gave up 7 bases; unmatched junction bases: 7. Germline CDR1 reads MNHNS; CDR2 reads SASEGT. CDR3 protein: CASSEIAGGLVNEQFF. The CDR3 DNA is TGTGCCAGCAGTGAAATAGCGGGGGGGCTCGTGAATGAGCAGTTCTTC.

This chain uses TRBV5-5 with TRBJ1-5; 9 bases fit TRBD1. The CDR3 has 16 amino acids. V trimming: 2 bases; J trimming: 6 bases; junction bases outside the gene matches: 9. Looked up from germline, CDR1 is SGHKS and CDR2 is YYEKEE (reference sequence). The CDR3, as DNA: TGTGCCAGCAGCTTCGGGGGGACAGGGATTTTTCAGCCCCAGCATTTT. Encoded protein: CASSFGGTGIFQPQHF.

J is TRBJ1-2 and V is TRBV20-1, with D tentatively TRBD1 (6 bases). V was trimmed by 3 bases and J by 6 bases, leaving 11 bases between them. The CDR3 sequence is 12 residues long. Germline CDR1 DFQATT, CDR2 SNEGSKA (reference sequence). The CDR3 DNA reads TGCAGTGCTAGTAGGGGGGGGGATGGCTACACCTTC. Translation: CSASRGGDGYTF.

The V gene is TRBV9, the J gene TRBJ1-1; tentative D call: TRBD1 (5 bases). Germline values: CDR1 SGDLS, CDR2 YYNGEE. V was pared by 4 bases and J by 1 base, with 17 bases between. The CDR3 extends over 16 amino acids. CDR3 bases: TGTGCCAGCAGCAGAAGTCTTAACCAGGGGAACACTGAAGCTTTCTTT. This sequence encodes CASSRSLNQGNTEAFF.

The gene calls are TRBV3-1 (or the pseudogene TRBV3-2) and TRBJ1-2; weak D call: TRBD1 (6 bases). CDR3 length equals 15 residues. From germline, CDR1 is LGHDT and CDR2 YNNKEL (reference sequence). V lost 4 bases and J 5 bases, leaving 17 bases between the germline ends. The CDR3 bases are TGTGCCAGCAGCCCGGACAGTCGCATACGGTATGGCTACACCTTC. This translates into CASSPDSRIRYGYTF.

This chain joins TRBV19 and TRBJ2-5, with D tentatively TRBD2 (5 bases). The CDR3 is 15 residues long. V lost 3 bases to trimming and J lost 5 bases, with 16 bases between them. Germline assignment: CDR1 LNHDA and CDR2 SQIVND (reference sequence). The CDR3 DNA follows: TGTGCCAGTAGTATGGCTACCCAACTAGTGGAGACCCAGTACTTC. Translated: CASSMATQLVETQYF.

J is TRBJ1-1 and V is TRBV14; the D gene is possibly TRBD1 (6 bases). Germline CDR1 SGHDN, CDR2 FVKESK. The CDR3 is 14 amino acids. Deletions cut 6 bases from V and 6 bases from J, with 17 bases between. In DNA, the CDR3 is TGTGCCAGCAGTCGTCTTTCGGGGGGGCCTGAAGCTTTCTTT. Its translation: CASSRLSGGPEAFF.

The J gene is TRBJ1-2, the V gene TRBV4-1; TRBD1 matches 7 bases. The CDR3 is 16 residues long. V was pared by 5 bases and J by 8 bases, with 17 bases of the junction left unmatched. In germline, CDR1 is MGHRA, CDR2 YSYEKL. The CDR3 here is CASSEGPRTGGSGYTF. CDR3 DNA sequence: TGCGCCAGCAGCGAAGGGCCCCGGACAGGCGGGTCGGGCTACACCTTC.

This clone was counted a single time. This chain uses TRBV7-9 with TRBJ1-5; D call uncertain. This CDR3 comprises 12 residues. Between the trimmed V and J ends, which lost 4 bases and 4 bases, there was a span of 5 bases. From germline, CDR1 is SEHNR and CDR2 FQNEAQ (reference sequence). The CDR3 sequence: CASSSLNQPQHF. CDR3 bases: TGTGCCAGCAGCTCGCTAAATCAGCCCCAGCATTTT.

V usage is TRBV6-6 and J usage is TRBJ1-1, with a weak D call TRBD1 (5 bases). Trimming took 2 bases from V and 3 from J, leaving 7 bases between them. The CDR3 has 13 residues. The germline CDR1 and CDR2 sequences are MNHNY and SVGAGI (reference sequence). Here the CDR3 reads CASSYLGDTEAFF. CDR3 nucleotides: TGTGCCAGCAGTTACCTAGGGGACACTGAAGCTTTCTTT.

The DNA of the CDR3 is TGTGCCTGGAGCCCTATAGGGACAGGGGAAGGGGGGTCAAGATCACCCCTCCACTTT. Translating gives CAWSPIGTGEGGSRSPLHF. This chain uses TRBV30 with TRBJ1-6; 10 bases fit TRBD1. The CDR3 is made up of 19 amino acids. V was pared by 3 bases and J by 10 bases, with 21 bases of the junction left unmatched. CDR1 and CDR2 from the germline V gene are GTSNPN and SVGIG (reference sequence). Drawing the rest from reference TRBV30 and TRBJ1-6, the complete variable domain is SQTIHQWPATLVQPVGSPLSLECTVEGTSNPNLYWYRQAAGRGLQLLFYSVGIGQISSEVPQNLSASRPQDRQFILSSKKLLLSDSGFYLCAWSPIGTGEGGSRSPLHFGNGTRLTVT.

The chain has TRBV5-1 and TRBJ2-3; 7 bases match TRBD2. With V trimmed by 3 bases and J by 5 bases, 12 bases remained unmatched. The V gene's germline CDR1 is SGHRS and CDR2 YFSETQ. The CDR3 runs to 16 residues. The CDR3 sequence: CASSSGLERQKDTQYF. The CDR3 DNA is TGCGCCAGCAGCTCCGGACTAGAACGGCAGAAAGATACGCAGTATTTT.

The chain couples TRBV6-4 to TRBJ1-3; D is uncertain. V was clipped by 3 bases and J by 4 bases, with 7 bases between them. Germline-derived CDR1 and CDR2 are MRHNA and SNTAGT. The CDR3 is made up of 13 amino acids. The CDR3 here is CASSESGGNTIYF. The DNA for the CDR3 is TGTGCCAGCAGTGAGTCAGGCGGAAACACCATATATTTT.

The J gene is TRBJ1-6, the V gene TRBV6-5, with D possibly TRBD1 on 6 matching bases. The germline V and J ends were trimmed by 6 bases and 7 bases, with 13 bases remaining between them. The CDR3 is made up of 14 amino acids. Germline values: CDR1 MNHEY, CDR2 SVGAGI. The CDR3 spells CASSWDTGNSPLHF. The CDR3 nucleotides are TGTGCCAGCAGCTGGGACACAGGAAATTCACCCCTCCACTTT.

CDR3 loop: CASRSIYEQYF. In DNA form, the CDR3 reads TGTGCCAGCAGATCTATCTACGAGCAGTACTTC. The chain links TRBV3-1 (or the pseudogene TRBV3-2) to TRBJ2-7; no firm D call. Germline values: CDR1 LGHDT, CDR2 YNNKEL (reference sequence). V shed 6 bases and J shed 3 bases, with 6 bases lying between them. The CDR3 consists of 11 residues.

The chain combines TRBV7-9 with TRBJ2-7; 12 bases are a match to TRBD1. V trimming: 3 bases; J trimming: 7 bases; junction bases outside the gene matches: 10. CDR1 and CDR2 (germline): SEHNR, FQNEAQ (reference sequence). This CDR3 comprises 16 residues. The CDR3 loop is CASSFRDRGLSWEQYF. The CDR3 nucleotides are TGTGCCAGCAGCTTCCGGGACAGGGGGCTATCGTGGGAGCAGTACTTC.

This clone has a single count. J is TRBJ2-3 and V is TRBV7-2, with D possibly matching TRBD2 (5 bases). From germline, CDR1 is SGHTA and CDR2 FQGNSA. CDR3 length equals 8 residues. The chain's CDR3 is CAAGTQYF. DNA of the CDR3: TGTGCGGCGGGCACGCAGTATTTT.

This chain connects TRBV2 to TRBJ1-2; D is uncertain. Trimming stripped 2 bases from V and 8 bases from J, with 6 bases between. There are 11 residues in the CDR3. Germline CDR1 is SNHLY and CDR2 is FYNNEI. The CDR3 loop reads CASSESRGYTF. The CDR3, as DNA: TGTGCCAGCAGTGAAAGCCGGGGCTACACCTTC.

V usage is TRBV7-8 and J usage is TRBJ1-5; no clear D gene. Trimming left V 5 bases short and J 11 bases short, with 22 bases between. Looked up from germline, CDR1 is SGHVS and CDR2 is FQNEAQ. The CDR3 runs 15 residues. CDR3 sequence: CASSDTPGRRVAQHF. In nucleotides, the CDR3 is TGTGCCAGCAGCGACACTCCCGGACGGAGGGTGGCCCAGCATTTT.